One sample yielded the 14 T cell receptor beta chains listed below, sequenced in a study of cytomegalovirus exposure and HLA in healthy donors. Clones were read by immunoSEQ multiplex PCR, and TCRdb kept only the in-frame ones, dropping some. This table has some 170,000 clones, around nine tenths appearing once. Sequencing was done on a sample of PBMCs. These receptors originate from a man aged 18-30 years in good health and CMV-seropositive.

This clone was seen a handful of times. This chain links TRBV2 with TRBJ1-5; 8 nucleotides match TRBD1. From germline, CDR1 is SNHLY and CDR2 FYNNEI. This CDR3 comprises 15 residues. The V segment lost 1 base and the J segment 5 bases; nucleotides outside the gene matches: 4. Written as DNA, the CDR3 is TGTGCCAGCAGTGAAGGGCAGGGGGCGTATCAGCCCCAGCATTTT. Translating gives CASSEGQGAYQPQHF.

V usage is TRBV5-1 and J usage is TRBJ2-5; 10 bases agree with TRBD2. The CDR3 has 17 amino acids. From germline, CDR1 is SGHRS and CDR2 YFSETQ. The V and J ends lost 4 bases and 2 bases, in that order; junction bases with no gene match: 11. The CDR3 DNA reads TGCGCCAGCAGCCTCGGACTAGCGGCTGATACTCAAGAGACCCAGTACTTC. It translates to CASSLGLAADTQETQYF.

The CDR3: CAISVGAVVNTGELFF. Here the CDR3 DNA reads TGTGCCATCAGCGTGGGGGCCGTAGTAAACACCGGGGAGCTGTTTTTT. V is TRBV10-3 and J is TRBJ2-2; tentative D call: TRBD1 (6 bases). Germline lookup yields CDR1 ENHRY and CDR2 SYGVKD. This CDR3 has 16 amino acids. With 6 bases removed from V and 2 bases from J, the gap between germline ends came to 16 bases.

The CDR3 is CASRAERLNTEAFF. DNA of the CDR3: TGTGCCAGCAGGGCGGAGAGATTGAACACTGAAGCTTTCTTT. The chain uses TRBV27 and TRBJ1-1, with D unresolved. The CDR3 spans 14 residues. CDR1 and CDR2 from the germline V gene are MNHEY and SMNVEV (reference sequence). Trimming cost V 6 bases and J 0 bases, with 11 bases left between them.

The chain joins TRBV5-6 to TRBJ2-1; 7 bases map to TRBD1. The V gene end was trimmed by 3 bases and the J gene end by 4 bases; junction bases not matched to a gene: 13. The CDR3 has 17 residues. Germline V CDR1 and CDR2: SGHDT, YYEEEE. The CDR3 sequence: CASSSWTGVGLYNEQFF. In DNA, the CDR3 is TGTGCCAGCAGCTCTTGGACAGGCGTCGGGTTATACAATGAGCAGTTCTTC.

This chain connects TRBV7-9 to TRBJ1-2, with D hard to call. The germline V and J ends were trimmed by 5 bases and 5 bases, with 12 bases remaining between them. This CDR3 contains 13 residues. Germline V gene data show CDR1 as SEHNR and CDR2 as FQNEAQ (reference sequence). CDR3 bases: TGTGCCAGCAGCAAATCGAGCGTATATGGCTACACCTTC. This translates into CASSKSSVYGYTF.

This clone was seen just once. The J gene is TRBJ2-3, the V gene TRBV7-3, with TRBD2 matching over 7 bases. The CDR3 extends over 15 amino acids. Germline assignment: CDR1 SGHTA and CDR2 FQGTGA. J lost 5 bases, V lost 0 bases, and 5 bases had no gene match. The CDR3 reads CASSLTAGVLDTQYF. Here the CDR3 DNA reads TGTGCCAGCAGCTTAACGGCGGGAGTCCTAGATACGCAGTATTTT.

This rearrangement joins TRBV28 to TRBJ2-3, with 8 bases fitting TRBD1. The CDR3 is 16 residues long. Germline V gene lookup returns CDR1 MDHEN and CDR2 SYDVKM. Trimming at V came to 6 bases and at J to 4 bases, leaving 12 bases not matched to a gene. CDR3 DNA: TGTGCCAGCAGCCCTCAGGGGGCGCCGTCGGCAGATACGCAGTATTTT. It specifies CASSPQGAPSADTQYF.

In this sample, this clone turned up once. The rearrangement joins TRBV29-1 to TRBJ2-7, with a weak D call TRBD1 (5 bases). V shed 0 bases and J shed 2 bases, with 8 bases lying between them. Germline V gene sequence: CDR1 SQVTM, CDR2 ANQGSEA. The CDR3 covers 13 residues. DNA of the CDR3: TGCAGCGTTGAAGAAGACAGCGCCTACGAGCAGTACTTC. It is translated as CSVEEDSAYEQYF.

This rearrangement joins TRBV27 to TRBJ2-7; 8 bases are a match to TRBD1. Germline CDR1 and CDR2: MNHEY and SMNVEV (reference sequence). CDR3 size: 13 residues. The J segment lost 6 bases and the V segment lost 3 bases, leaving 4 bases of the junction unmatched. The CDR3 DNA is TGTGCCAGCAGTTTGCAGGGGGCGCCCGAGCAGTACTTC. This sequence encodes CASSLQGAPEQYF.

The chain joins TRBV7-9 to TRBJ2-1, with a weak D call TRBD1 (6 bases). CDR3 size: 16 residues. CDR1 is SEHNR, CDR2 FQNEAQ, per germline (reference sequence). V was clipped by 5 bases and J by 7 bases, with 21 bases between them. The CDR3 protein is CASSLTRGQRGNEQFF. CDR3 in DNA: TGTGCCAGCAGCCTTACCAGAGGACAGCGAGGGAATGAGCAGTTCTTC.

This clone was seen only once. The chain joins TRBV19 to TRBJ2-7, with D possibly being TRBD1 (5 bases). Germline values: CDR1 LNHDA, CDR2 SQIVND (reference sequence). This CDR3 is built from 13 residues. With 6 bases removed from V and 3 bases from J, the gap between germline ends came to 12 bases. CDR3 in DNA: TGTGCCAGTAGGGGGCAGGGATACTACGAGCAGTACTTC. Its translation is CASRGQGYYEQYF.

The chain carries TRBV9 and TRBJ1-1; unclear D gene. The CDR3 totals 18 residues. Germline values: CDR1 SGDLS, CDR2 YYNGEE. Between the trimmed V and J ends, which lost 3 bases and 1 base, there was a span of 22 bases. The CDR3 spells CASSAVGRLLHGNTEAFF. For the CDR3, the DNA is TGTGCCAGCAGCGCAGTTGGCAGGCTCCTCCACGGGAACACTGAAGCTTTCTTT.

In its sample, this clone was seen once. This sequence joins TRBV6-4 and TRBJ2-3, with 10 bases identical to TRBD2. J was trimmed by 1 base and V by 7 bases; bases with no gene match: 5. The CDR3 consists of 15 residues. Germline lookup yields CDR1 MRHNA and CDR2 SNTAGT. CDR3 sequence: CASILAGGGTDTQYF. The CDR3, as DNA: TGTGCCAGCATCTTAGCGGGAGGAGGCACAGATACGCAGTATTTT.